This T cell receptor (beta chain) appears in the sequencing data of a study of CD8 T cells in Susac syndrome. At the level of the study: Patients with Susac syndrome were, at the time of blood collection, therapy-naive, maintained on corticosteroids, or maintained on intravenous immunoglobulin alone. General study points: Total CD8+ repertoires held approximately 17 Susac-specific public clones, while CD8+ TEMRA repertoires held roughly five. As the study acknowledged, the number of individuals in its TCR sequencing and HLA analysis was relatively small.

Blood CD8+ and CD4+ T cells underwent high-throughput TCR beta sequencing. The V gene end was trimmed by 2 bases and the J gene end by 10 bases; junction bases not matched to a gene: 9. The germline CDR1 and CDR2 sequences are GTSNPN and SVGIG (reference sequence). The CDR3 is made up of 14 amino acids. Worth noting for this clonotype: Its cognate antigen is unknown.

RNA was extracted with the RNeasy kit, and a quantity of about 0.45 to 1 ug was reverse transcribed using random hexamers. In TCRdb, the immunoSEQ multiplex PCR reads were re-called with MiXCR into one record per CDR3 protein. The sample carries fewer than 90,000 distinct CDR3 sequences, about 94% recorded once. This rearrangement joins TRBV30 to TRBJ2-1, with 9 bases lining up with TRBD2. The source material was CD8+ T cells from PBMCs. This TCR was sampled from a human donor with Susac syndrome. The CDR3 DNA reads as TGTGCCTGGAGTAGCGGGGGGCGCCCCGGGGAGCAGTTCTTC. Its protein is CAWSSGGRPGEQFF.